This T cell receptor beta chain was retrieved from a study of monozygotic twins with inflammatory bowel disease. Study findings and constraints: Patients with IBD had less TCRbeta diversity (inverse Simpson) than their healthy co-twins. Lower sharing of clonotypes with other individuals was seen in IBD patients than in healthy twins. This was most marked in patients showing signs of disease activity.

To note about this clonotype: The antigen is not known.

cDNA was produced in eight separate reactions per sample. Template switching introduced UMIs that contain a 6-nucleotide sample barcode. With the 5' RACE reads reprocessed, TCRdb shows one record per CDR3 protein and no DNA. The listing contains about 160,000 distinct CDR3 sequences. Germline CDR1 reads SQVTM; CDR2 reads ANQGSEA. This CDR3 comprises 11 residues. Sequenced material: blood. The genes are TRBV29-1 and TRBJ1-2; with no DNA, the TCRdb D assignment of TRBD1 cannot be verified. The receptor was derived from a human donor with ulcerative colitis or Crohn's disease, or a healthy co-twin of an affected twin (not recorded which). The CDR3 sequence: CSTDRTSGYTF.